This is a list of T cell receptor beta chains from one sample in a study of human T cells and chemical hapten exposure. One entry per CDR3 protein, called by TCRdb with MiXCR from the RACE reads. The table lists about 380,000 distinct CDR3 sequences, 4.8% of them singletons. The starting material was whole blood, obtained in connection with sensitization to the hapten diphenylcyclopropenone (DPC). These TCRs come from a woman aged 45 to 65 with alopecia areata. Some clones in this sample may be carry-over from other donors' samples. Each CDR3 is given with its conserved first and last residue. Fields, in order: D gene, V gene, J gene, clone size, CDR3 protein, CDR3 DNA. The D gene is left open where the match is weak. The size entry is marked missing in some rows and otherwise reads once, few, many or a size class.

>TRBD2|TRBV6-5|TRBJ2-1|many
CASSYMVAGGHDEQFF
TGTGCCAGCAGTTACATGGTAGCGGGGGGGCACGATGAGCAGTTCTTC
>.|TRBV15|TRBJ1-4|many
CATSRSRLGATNEKLFF
TGTGCCACCAGCAGGTCACGTCTCGGCGCAACTAATGAAAAACTGTTTTTT
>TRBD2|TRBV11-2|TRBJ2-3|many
CASTRTSGSTDTQYF
TGTGCCAGCACCCGGACTAGCGGTAGCACAGATACGCAGTATTTT
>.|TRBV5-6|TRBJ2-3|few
CASSLDWTGSDTQYF
TGTGCCAGCAGCTTGGACTGGACTGGTTCGGATACGCAGTATTTT
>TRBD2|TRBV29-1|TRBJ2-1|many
CSVDGTSGSGGEQFF
TGCAGCGTTGACGGGACTAGCGGGAGTGGAGGTGAGCAGTTCTTC
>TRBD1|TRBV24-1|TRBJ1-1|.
CATAGTGVGTEAFF
TGTGCCACCGCCGGGACAGGGGTCGGTACTGAAGCTTTCTTT
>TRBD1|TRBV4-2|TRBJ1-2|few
CASSQDLRQGASGYTF
TGTGCCAGCAGCCAAGATTTGAGACAGGGGGCAAGTGGCTACACCTTC
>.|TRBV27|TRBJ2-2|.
CASSFKAGELFF
TGTGCCAGCAGTTTCAAGGCCGGGGAGCTGTTTTTT
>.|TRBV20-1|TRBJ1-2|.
CSAGQGTNYGYTF
TGCAGTGCAGGGCAGGGAACTAACTATGGCTACACCTTC
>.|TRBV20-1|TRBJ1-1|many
CSARAGGLNTEAFF
TGCAGTGCTAGAGCTGGGGGATTGAACACTGAAGCTTTCTTT